These 8 T cell receptor beta chains were all obtained from the same sample, sequenced in a study of naive and memory T cell subsets. The library had UMIs added by 3' ligation of an oligonucleotide to TCR cDNA. Ligated cDNA underwent four rounds of PCR with nested alpha and beta constant region primers and SP2. TCRdb passed the 5' RACE reads through MiXCR, listing each CDR3 protein once. The sample gives about 62,000 distinct CDR3 sequences, under 10% of which show up once; about 19% is in the top ten. These receptors all come from a female donor in good health.

The sample holds many counts of this clonotype. The V gene is TRBV7-3, the J gene TRBJ1-5; D possibly corresponds to TRBD1 (5 bases). V lost 6 bases and J lost 4, with 10 bases in between. Per germline, CDR1 SGHTA and CDR2 FQGTGA. This CDR3 spans 13 amino acids. The CDR3 is CASSSGPNQPQHF. In DNA form, the CDR3 reads TGTGCCAGCAGTTCGGGACCAAATCAGCCCCAGCATTTT.

This chain joins TRBV20-1 and TRBJ1-4; TRBD1 aligns across 10 bases. This CDR3 spans 14 amino acids. Losses at the gene ends were 2 bases for V and 8 bases for J; bases not matched to a gene: 5. Germline values: CDR1 DFQATT, CDR2 SNEGSKA (reference sequence). The chain's CDR3 is CSARPGTGDEKLFF. CDR3 coding DNA: TGCAGTGCTAGACCCGGGACAGGGGACGAAAAACTGTTTTTT.

This clonotype was detected only a few times. This chain uses TRBV27 with TRBJ1-2; perhaps TRBD1 as D (5 bases). Germline CDR1 and CDR2: MNHEY and SMNVEV (reference sequence). V gave up 4 bases and J gave up 8 bases, with 17 bases separating them. This CDR3 spans 14 amino acids. Here the CDR3 reads CASSSLGRQFGYTF. In nucleotides, the CDR3 is TGTGCCAGCAGTTCTTTGGGCCGACAGTTCGGCTACACCTTC.

This clonotype was recorded many times. The chain carries TRBV6-2 or TRBV6-3 and TRBJ1-1; D not certain. Germline V gene lookup returns CDR1 MNHEY and CDR2 SVGEGT. With 2 bases removed from V and 0 bases from J, the gap between germline ends came to 4 bases. The CDR3 covers 13 residues. The CDR3 bases are TGTGCCAGCAGTTACGCGATGAACACTGAAGCTTTCTTT. It is translated as CASSYAMNTEAFF.

This clonotype was counted a few times. The chain links TRBV20-1 to TRBJ1-6, with TRBD1 matching 9 bases. The CDR3 sequence is 17 residues long. The germline CDR1 and CDR2 sequences are DFQATT and SNEGSKA (reference sequence). With 4 bases clipped from V and 6 bases from J, the junction kept 13 bases outside the gene matches. CDR3 sequence reads: CSATPTGGPDPNSPLHF. CDR3 DNA: TGCAGTGCTACGCCTACAGGGGGCCCTGATCCTAATTCACCCCTCCACTTT.

The V and J genes are TRBV7-8 and TRBJ2-5; either TRBD1 or TRBD2 may supply D (6 bases each). From germline, CDR1 is SGHVS and CDR2 FQNEAQ. The CDR3 runs to 16 residues. The V end was cut by 6 bases, the J end by 3 bases, with 20 bases between. As DNA, the CDR3 is TGTGCCAGCAGATCACCGGGGGCAGCACTAGAAGAGACCCAGTACTTC. This encodes CASRSPGAALEETQYF.

This clonotype turned up a few times. This chain connects TRBV6-5 to TRBJ2-3; 9 bases map to TRBD2. The germline V gene encodes CDR1 MNHEY and CDR2 SVGAGI. The V and J ends lost 6 bases and 2 bases, in that order; junction bases with no gene match: 6. The CDR3 runs to 15 residues. The CDR3 reads CASRRLAEYTDTQYF. In DNA form, the CDR3 reads TGTGCCAGCAGGCGACTAGCGGAGTACACAGATACGCAGTATTTT.

This clonotype was counted many times. The chain recombines TRBV12-3 or TRBV12-4 with TRBJ1-3, with D perhaps TRBD1 (5 bases). V was pared by 5 bases and J by 2 bases, with 19 bases between. The CDR3 spans 17 residues. CDR3 DNA sequence: TGTGCCAGCAGTCCCGGGGGGGGAGAAAAGGCTGGAAACACCATATATTTT. The encoded protein is CASSPGGGEKAGNTIYF.